This T cell receptor beta chain was obtained from a study of Ad26.COV2.S vaccination and SARS-CoV-2 variants. Across the study: Among those in the COV1001 Ad26.COV2.S trial arm was the donor. Intramuscular Ad26.COV2.S doses were given once or twice, 56 days apart.

Of note for this clone: As yet, its antigen is unknown.

Study findings and constraints: Spike-specific TCR breadth ran higher among vaccine recipients than placebo recipients.

Treatment specified: around 19 received Ad26.COV2.S at low or high dose, single or two shots; about 5 received placebo; per-sample allocation not given. It was on day 63 after the first vaccine or placebo injection that samples were taken. Ad26 vector vaccine expressed Wuhan-strain SARS-CoV-2 spike. Sequenced by immunoSEQ multiplex PCR; TCRdb stores in-frame clones only, minus some. The sample lists 300,000 to 350,000 clones; more than 70% were seen once. The source material was peripheral blood, sampled in a trial of Ad26.COV2.S vaccine versus placebo. This receptor was identified in a person aged 18-60 years who received the Ad26.COV2.S COVID-19 vaccine or a placebo.

CDR3 protein: CAISGGPRANVLTF. The CDR3 nucleotides read TGTGCCATCAGTGGGGGTCCCCGGGCCAACGTCCTGACTTTC. The chain combines TRBV10-3 with TRBJ2-6, with unresolved D. Per the germline V gene, CDR1 is ENHRY and CDR2 is SYGVKD. The length of the CDR3 is 14 residues. The V gene lost 4 bases and the J gene lost 5 bases, with 9 bases spanning the gap.